This is a list of T cell receptor beta chains from one sample in a study of blood T cell repertoires in COVID-19. Sequenced by immunoSEQ multiplex PCR; TCRdb stores in-frame clones only, minus some. The data hold 35,000 to 45,000 clones, with more than 85% observed a single time. The sample was peripheral blood. The receptor set was obtained from a woman of 80 years or more with acute or convalescent COVID-19. Each CDR3 is given with its conserved first and last residue. A D gene is named only where the DNA matches it firmly. Not every row has a clone size; where given, it reads once, few, many or a size class.

j_gene,abundance,d_gene,v_gene,CDR3nt,CDR3aa
TRBJ1-2,few,.,TRBV11-2,TGTGCCAGCAGCTTAGCTGGCAGGGTCTATGGCTACACCTTC,CASSLAGRVYGYTF
TRBJ2-2,.,TRBD1,TRBV5-4,TGTGCCAGCAGCCCCCCCCCGGGACAGGGTAACACCGGGGAGCTGTTTTTT,CASSPPPGQGNTGELFF
TRBJ1-6,.,.,TRBV19,TGTGCCAGTAGTATAGGTAACAACTATAATTCACCCCTCCACTTT,CASSIGNNYNSPLHF
TRBJ2-2,once,TRBD2,TRBV2,TGTGCCAGCTCGGGACTAGCGGGGACCGGGGAGCTGTTTTTT,CASSGLAGTGELFF
TRBJ2-7,.,TRBD1,TRBV19,TGTGCCAGTAGTACCCGACAGGGGGTTCCTTACGAGCAGTACTTC,CASSTRQGVPYEQYF
TRBJ2-5,.,.,TRBV5-1,TGCGCCAGCAGCTTTGGACAGTTAGGGGAGACCCAGTACTTC,CASSFGQLGETQYF
TRBJ2-1,.,TRBD2,TRBV18,TGTGCCAGCTCACATAGCGGGGGGGCTTTCTACAATGAGCAGTTCTTC,CASSHSGGAFYNEQFF
TRBJ2-1,.,TRBD2,TRBV9,TGTGCCAGCAGCGCGGGGGGGCCGTACAATGAGCAGTTCTTC,CASSAGGPYNEQFF
TRBJ1-2,.,TRBD1,TRBV9,TGTGCCAGCAGCGGCAACAGGGGCCACGATCTTGCCTATGGCTACACCTTC,CASSGNRGHDLAYGYTF
TRBJ1-5,.,.,TRBV29-1,TGCAGCGTTGTCTGGGTGGGGGGGTTAAATCAGCCCCAGCATTTT,CSVVWVGGLNQPQHF
TRBJ2-1,.,TRBD2,TRBV15,TGTGCCACCAGCAGAGCCCAAGTAGCGGGGGGGCGTAGTGAGCAGTTCTTC,CATSRAQVAGGRSEQFF